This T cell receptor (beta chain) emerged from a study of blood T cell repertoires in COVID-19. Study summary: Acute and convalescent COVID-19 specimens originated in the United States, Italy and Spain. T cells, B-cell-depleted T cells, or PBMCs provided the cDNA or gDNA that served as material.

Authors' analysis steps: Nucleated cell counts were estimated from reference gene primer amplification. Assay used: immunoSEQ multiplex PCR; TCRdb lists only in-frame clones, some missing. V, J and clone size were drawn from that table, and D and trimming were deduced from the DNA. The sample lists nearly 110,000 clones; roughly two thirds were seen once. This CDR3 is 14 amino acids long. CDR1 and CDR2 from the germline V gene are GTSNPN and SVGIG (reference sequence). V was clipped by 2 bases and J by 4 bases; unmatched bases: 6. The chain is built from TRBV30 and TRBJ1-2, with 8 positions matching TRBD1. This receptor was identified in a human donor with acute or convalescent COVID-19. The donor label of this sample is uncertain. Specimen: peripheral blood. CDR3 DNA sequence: TGTGCCTGGAGTTATGGACAGGGCTCCTATGGCTACACCTTC. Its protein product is CAWSYGQGSYGYTF.